The following is a TCR beta chain sequence with its context. The antigen is not known. MiXCR was run by TCRdb on the multiplex PCR reads, yielding one entry per CDR3 protein. The sample shows about 200,000 distinct CDR3 sequences, approximately 33% of them seen only once. This specimen belongs to a study of breast tumors, draining lymph nodes, adjacent tissues. Study observations and caveats: Luminal-like breast cancer showed significantly higher tumor–nontumor repertoire similarity than basal-like. The data were judged consistent with most tumor T cells coming from lymph node and expanding in tumor. Tumors had less TCR diversity than lymph nodes, more than nontumor tissue.

CDR3 length: 16 residues. Deletions cut 2 bases from V and 1 base from J, with 12 bases between. Germline V gives CDR1 MNHEY, CDR2 SVGEGT. The lymph nodes were axillary draining lymph nodes from breast cancer patients. The chain combines TRBV6-2 or TRBV6-3 with TRBJ1-5; D uncertain. The sequenced sample consisted of axillary lymph node tissue. The TCR was taken from a female donor with breast cancer. Some clones in this sample may be carry-over from other donors' samples. CDR3 DNA sequence: TGTGCCAGCAGTTACGATACGGGAGGGAGCAATCAGCCCCAGCATTTT. It is translated as CASSYDTGGSNQPQHF.